This T cell receptor beta chain originates from a study of radiotherapy plus CTLA-4 blockade in lung cancer. J lost 7 bases, V lost 4 bases, and 9 bases had no gene match. CDR3 size: 16 residues. Germline-derived CDR1 and CDR2 are SGHTS and YDEGEE. Profiling relied on immunoSEQ multiplex PCR, and the TCRdb table lists in-frame clones only, not all of them. The sample gives tens of thousands of clones, 70% to 80% of which show up once; around 4.8% is in the top ten. The chain recombines TRBV5-8 with TRBJ2-2, with 11 bases that match TRBD1. The receptor was isolated from a human donor with non-small cell lung cancer who had a complete response to radiotherapy plus ipilimumab. This specimen consisted of peripheral blood, obtained from a patient treated with radiotherapy plus ipilimumab. CDR3 bases: TGTGCCAGCAGCCCTCGGACAGGGGGCTTTTTCGGGGAGCTGTTTTTT. This codes for CASSPRTGGFFGELFF. The full variable domain, rest sourced from reference TRBV5-8 and TRBJ2-2, is EAGVTQSPTHLIKTRGQQATLRCSPISGHTSVYWYQQALGLGLQFLLWYDEGEERNRGNFPPRFSGRQFPNYSSELNVNALELEDSALYLCASSPRTGGFFGELFFGEGSRLTVL.